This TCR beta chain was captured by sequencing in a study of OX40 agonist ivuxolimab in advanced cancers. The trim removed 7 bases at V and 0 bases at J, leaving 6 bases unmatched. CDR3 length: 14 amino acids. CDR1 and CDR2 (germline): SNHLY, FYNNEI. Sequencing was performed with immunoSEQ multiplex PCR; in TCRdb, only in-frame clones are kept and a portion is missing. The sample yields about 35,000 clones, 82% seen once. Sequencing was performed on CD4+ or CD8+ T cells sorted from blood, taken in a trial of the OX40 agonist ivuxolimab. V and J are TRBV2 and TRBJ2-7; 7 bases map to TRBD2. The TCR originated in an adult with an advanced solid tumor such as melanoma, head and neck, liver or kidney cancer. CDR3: CASKRDLSSYEQYF. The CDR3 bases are TGTGCCAGCAAGCGGGACCTGTCCTCCTACGAGCAGTACTTC.